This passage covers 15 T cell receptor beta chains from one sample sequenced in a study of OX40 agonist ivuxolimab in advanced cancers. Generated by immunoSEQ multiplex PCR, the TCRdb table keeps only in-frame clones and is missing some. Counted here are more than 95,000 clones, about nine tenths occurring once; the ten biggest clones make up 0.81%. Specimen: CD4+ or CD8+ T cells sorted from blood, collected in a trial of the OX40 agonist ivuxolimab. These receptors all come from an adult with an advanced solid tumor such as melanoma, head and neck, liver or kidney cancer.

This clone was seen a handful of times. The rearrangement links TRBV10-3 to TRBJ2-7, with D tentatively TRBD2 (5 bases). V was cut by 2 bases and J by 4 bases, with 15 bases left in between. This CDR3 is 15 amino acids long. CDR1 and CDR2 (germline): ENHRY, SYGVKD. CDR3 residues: CAISERGLPPYEQYF. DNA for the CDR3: TGTGCCATCAGTGAGCGTGGACTCCCCCCTTACGAGCAGTACTTC.

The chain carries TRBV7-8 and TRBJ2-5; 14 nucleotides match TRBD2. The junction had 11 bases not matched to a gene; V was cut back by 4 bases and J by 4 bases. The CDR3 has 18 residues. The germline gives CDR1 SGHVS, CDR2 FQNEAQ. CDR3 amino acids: CASSSVPGLAGEVETQYF. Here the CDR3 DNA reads TGTGCCAGCAGCTCGGTACCGGGACTAGCGGGAGAAGTAGAGACCCAGTACTTC.

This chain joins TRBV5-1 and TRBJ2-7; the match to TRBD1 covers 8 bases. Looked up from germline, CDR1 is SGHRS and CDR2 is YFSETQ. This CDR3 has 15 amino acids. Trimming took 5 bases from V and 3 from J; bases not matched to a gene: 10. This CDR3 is CASRPTRTGFYEQYF. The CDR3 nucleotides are TGCGCCAGCAGGCCGACCCGGACAGGGTTCTACGAGCAGTACTTC.

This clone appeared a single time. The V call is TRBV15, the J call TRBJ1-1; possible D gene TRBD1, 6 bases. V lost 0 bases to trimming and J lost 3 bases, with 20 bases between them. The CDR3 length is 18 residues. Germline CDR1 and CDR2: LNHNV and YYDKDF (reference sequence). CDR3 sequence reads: CATSRDLSQTGIDTEAFF. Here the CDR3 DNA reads TGTGCCACCAGCAGAGATCTTAGCCAAACAGGGATCGACACTGAAGCTTTCTTT.

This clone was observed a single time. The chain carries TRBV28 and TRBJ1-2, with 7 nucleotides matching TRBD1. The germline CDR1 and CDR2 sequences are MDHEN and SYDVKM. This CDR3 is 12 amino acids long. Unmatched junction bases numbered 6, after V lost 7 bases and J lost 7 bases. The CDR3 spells CASKTGRFGYTF. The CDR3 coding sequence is TGTGCCAGCAAGACAGGGCGTTTTGGCTACACCTTC.

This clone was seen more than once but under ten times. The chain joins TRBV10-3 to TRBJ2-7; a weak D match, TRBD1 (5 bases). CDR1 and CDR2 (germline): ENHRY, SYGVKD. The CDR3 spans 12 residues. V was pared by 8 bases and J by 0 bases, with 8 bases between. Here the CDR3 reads CAIGHLSYEQYF. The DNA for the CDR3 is TGTGCCATCGGACACCTCTCCTACGAGCAGTACTTC.

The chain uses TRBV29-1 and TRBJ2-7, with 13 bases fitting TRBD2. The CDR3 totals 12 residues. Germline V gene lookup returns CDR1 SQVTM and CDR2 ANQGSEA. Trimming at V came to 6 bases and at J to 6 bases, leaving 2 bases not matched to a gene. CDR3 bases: TGCAGCGTGACTAGCGGGAGGCGCGAGCAGTACTTC. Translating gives CSVTSGRREQYF.

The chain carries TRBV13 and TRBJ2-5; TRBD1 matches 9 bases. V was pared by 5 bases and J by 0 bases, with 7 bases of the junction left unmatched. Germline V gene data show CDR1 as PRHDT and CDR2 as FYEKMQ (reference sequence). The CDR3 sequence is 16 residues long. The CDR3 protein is CASSGRTGVYQETQYF. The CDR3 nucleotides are TGTGCCAGCAGCGGGAGGACAGGGGTGTACCAAGAGACCCAGTACTTC.

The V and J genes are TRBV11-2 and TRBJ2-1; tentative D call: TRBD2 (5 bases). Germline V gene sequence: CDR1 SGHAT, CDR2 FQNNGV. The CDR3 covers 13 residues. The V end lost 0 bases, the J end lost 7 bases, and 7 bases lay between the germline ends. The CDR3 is CASSLEDWNEQFF. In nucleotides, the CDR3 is TGTGCCAGCAGCTTAGAGGACTGGAATGAGCAGTTCTTC.

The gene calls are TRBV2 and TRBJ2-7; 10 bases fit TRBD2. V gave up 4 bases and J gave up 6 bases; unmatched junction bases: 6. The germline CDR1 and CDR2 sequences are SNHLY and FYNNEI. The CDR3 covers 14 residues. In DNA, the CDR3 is TGTGCCAGCAGTGCCAGCGGGAGGGTGAGCGAGCAGTACTTC. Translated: CASSASGRVSEQYF.

The CDR3 sequence is CASSPDREIYEQYF. In DNA, the CDR3 is TGTGCCAGCTCGCCGGACAGGGAGATCTACGAGCAGTACTTC. This chain connects TRBV18 to TRBJ2-7; TRBD1 matches at 8 bases. This CDR3 has 14 residues. Germline lookup yields CDR1 KGHSH and CDR2 LQKENI. V gave up 6 bases and J gave up 3 bases; unmatched junction bases: 7.

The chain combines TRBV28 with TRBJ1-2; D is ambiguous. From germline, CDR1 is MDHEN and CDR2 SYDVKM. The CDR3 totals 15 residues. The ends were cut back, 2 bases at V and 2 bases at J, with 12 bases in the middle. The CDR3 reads CASSLGVSSNYGYTF. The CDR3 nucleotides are TGTGCCAGCAGTTTAGGTGTCAGTTCGAACTATGGCTACACCTTC.

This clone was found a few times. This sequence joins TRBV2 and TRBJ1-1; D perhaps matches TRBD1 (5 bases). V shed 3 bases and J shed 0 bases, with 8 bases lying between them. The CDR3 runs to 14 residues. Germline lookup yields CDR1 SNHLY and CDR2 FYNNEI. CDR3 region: CASSDGHLNTEAFF. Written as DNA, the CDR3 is TGTGCCAGCAGTGACGGACACCTGAACACTGAAGCTTTCTTT.

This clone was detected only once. The CDR3 DNA is TGTGCCAGCAGCGCAAGGCAGGGAGGGCCTGAGACCCAGTACTTC. It encodes CASSARQGGPETQYF. The J gene is TRBJ2-5, the V gene TRBV7-8; 7 nucleotides line up with TRBD2. Looked up from germline, CDR1 is SGHVS and CDR2 is FQNEAQ. Trimming took 5 bases from V and 5 from J; bases not matched to a gene: 11. This CDR3 comprises 15 residues.

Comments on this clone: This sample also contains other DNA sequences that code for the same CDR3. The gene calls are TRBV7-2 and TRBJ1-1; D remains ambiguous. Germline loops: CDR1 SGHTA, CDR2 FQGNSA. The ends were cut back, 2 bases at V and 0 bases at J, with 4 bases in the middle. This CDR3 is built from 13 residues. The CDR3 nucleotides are TGTGCCAGCAGCTTATCAGTGAACACTGAAGCTTTCTTT. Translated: CASSLSVNTEAFF.